A selection of T cell receptor beta chains follows, all from one sample in a study of blood T cells in healthy people across ages. TCRdb ran MiXCR on the 5' RACE reads and lists one entry per CDR3 protein. The sample records approximately 940,000 distinct CDR3 sequences, around 46% being singletons. Sequences were obtained from blood. All receptors come from a man aged 25 to 45 in good health. CDR3s include the opening cysteine and the closing phenylalanine or tryptophan. A D gene is named only where the DNA matches it firmly. Size is stated for part of the rows, as once, few or many counts, or as a class when the clone is expanded.

TRBJ2-7,-,16,TRBV12-3/TRBV12-4,-,CASSPKGDSLPHEQYF,TGTGCCAGCAGTCCGAAGGGGGACTCTTTGCCCCACGAGCAGTACTTC
TRBJ1-2,-,15,TRBV10-3,-,CAISSPGGPNYGYTF,TGTGCCATCAGTTCCCCGGGGGGGCCAAACTATGGCTACACCTTC
TRBJ2-1,-,18,TRBV4-1,-,CASSQVDMGSSSYNEQFF,TGCGCCAGCAGCCAAGTCGATATGGGCTCGAGCTCCTACAATGAGCAGTTCTTC
TRBJ1-4,TRBD1,18,TRBV7-9,-,CASSPLQGATERSEKLFF,TGTGCCAGCAGCCCCTTACAGGGGGCGACCGAAAGGTCCGAAAAACTGTTTTTT
TRBJ1-6,TRBD1,15,TRBV20-1,-,CSAREGTGGNSPLHF,TGCAGTGCTAGAGAGGGGACAGGGGGTAATTCACCCCTCCACTTT
TRBJ1-1,-,16,TRBV7-2,-,CASSSLGRVYGTEAFF,TGTGCCAGCAGCTCCCTGGGTAGGGTCTATGGGACTGAAGCTTTCTTT
TRBJ2-7,-,13,TRBV20-1,-,CSASSERGYEQYF,TGCAGTGCTAGCTCGGAGAGGGGGTACGAGCAGTACTTC
TRBJ2-3,TRBD2,17,TRBV11-1,-,CASSIRGLAASTDTQYF,TGTGCCAGCAGCATCAGAGGACTAGCGGCCAGCACAGATACGCAGTATTTT
TRBJ2-2,-,15,TRBV5-1,-,CASSLRQGNVGELFF,TGCGCCAGCAGCTTACGGCAGGGGAACGTCGGGGAGCTGTTTTTT
TRBJ2-1,-,14,TRBV30,-,CAWKAGSSYNEQFF,TGTGCCTGGAAAGCTGGGAGCTCCTACAATGAGCAGTTCTTC
TRBJ1-1,-,12,TRBV29-1,-,CSVEGRVQEAFF,TGCAGCGTTGAAGGCAGGGTCCAAGAAGCTTTCTTT
TRBJ2-7,TRBD1,14,TRBV12-3/TRBV12-4,many,CASLGQGEIHEQYF,TGTGCCAGCTTGGGACAGGGGGAGATCCACGAGCAGTACTTC
TRBJ2-1,-,14,TRBV11-1,few,CASSLALRNHEQFF,TGTGCCAGCAGCTTAGCGCTCAGGAACCATGAGCAGTTCTTC
TRBJ2-2,-,13,TRBV20-1,few,CSAPPKNTGELFF,TGCAGTGCCCCGCCCAAGAACACCGGGGAGCTGTTTTTT
TRBJ2-3,-,18,TRBV28,-,CASSGVASAKSSTDTQYF,TGTGCCAGCAGTGGCGTCGCTAGCGCTAAATCTAGCACAGATACGCAGTATTTT
TRBJ2-5,TRBD1,17,TRBV6-1,-,CASSTSGTGWGVETQYF,TGTGCCAGCAGCACTTCCGGGACAGGGTGGGGTGTAGAGACCCAGTACTTC
TRBJ2-3,TRBD1,14,TRBV7-9,few,CASSLRGQEDTQYF,TGTGCCAGCAGCTTAAGGGGGCAAGAAGATACGCAGTATTTT